These 30 T cell receptor beta chains were sequenced from one sample in a study of blood T cell repertoires in COVID-19. Measured with immunoSEQ multiplex PCR; TCRdb has only the in-frame clones, and not every one. The sample records roughly 190,000 clones, roughly 90% being singletons. Source material: peripheral blood. The receptors stem from a woman aged 40 to 55 who had recovered from COVID-19.

This clone appeared a single time. This sequence joins TRBV2 and TRBJ2-7; 8 nucleotides match TRBD1. Germline V gene sequence: CDR1 SNHLY, CDR2 FYNNEI. V was clipped by 2 bases and J by 6 bases; unmatched bases: 9. The CDR3 is 15 residues long. The CDR3 loop reads CASSERLQGAGEQYF. The CDR3 DNA reads as TGTGCCAGCAGTGAACGGCTTCAGGGGGCTGGCGAGCAGTACTTC.

The chain uses TRBV25-1 and TRBJ2-3; no clear D gene. CDR3 length equals 13 residues. CDR1 and CDR2 from the germline V gene are MGHDK and SYGVNS. Trimming left V 4 bases short and J 0 bases short, with 5 bases between. This CDR3 is CASSGYSTDTQYF. The CDR3 coding sequence is TGTGCCAGCAGTGGCTACAGCACAGATACGCAGTATTTT.

The CDR3 nucleotides read TGTGCTAGTGGTTTCTCCGGGACTAGCGACAACACCGGGGAGCTGTTTTTT. This encodes CASGFSGTSDNTGELFF. The chain joins TRBV12-5 to TRBJ2-2, with 10 bases that match TRBD2. This CDR3 has 17 residues. The germline V gene has CDR1 LGHNT and CDR2 FRNRAP. J gave up 2 bases and V 3 bases, and 6 bases lay outside the gene matches. Full variable domain (remainder filled in from reference TRBV12-5 and TRBJ2-2): DARVTQTPRHKVTEMGQEVTMRCQPILGHNTVFWYRQTMMQGLELLAYFRNRAPLDDSGMPKDRFSAEMPDATLATLKIQPSEPRDSAVYFCASGFSGTSDNTGELFFGEGSRLTVL.

This chain's CDR3 is CASSPSSKVQGFSETQYF. In DNA, the CDR3 is TGTGCCAGCTCACCATCATCAAAGGTACAGGGGTTCTCAGAGACCCAGTACTTC. The rearrangement uses TRBV18 and TRBJ2-5, with TRBD1 identical over 7 bases. The trim removed 2 bases at V and 4 bases at J, leaving 16 bases unmatched. Germline loops: CDR1 KGHSH, CDR2 LQKENI. The CDR3 has 18 amino acids.

The chain combines TRBV12-3 or TRBV12-4 with TRBJ1-2; D possibly corresponds to TRBD1 (6 bases). V dropped 8 bases and J dropped 2 bases, with 12 bases sitting between them. The CDR3 covers 13 residues. CDR3 in DNA: TGTGCCAGCTACGGGGGGGGCAACTATGGCTACACCTTC. It is translated as CASYGGGNYGYTF.

This chain links TRBV2 with TRBJ2-7, with TRBD2 matching 7 bases. The CDR3 runs to 14 residues. From germline, CDR1 is SNHLY and CDR2 FYNNEI. V lost 2 bases to trimming and J lost 9 bases; unmatched junction nucleotides: 10. The CDR3 nucleotides read TGTGCCAGCAGTGAATGGGGCGGGAGCGGCGGGCAGTACTTC. It specifies CASSEWGGSGGQYF.

V is TRBV25-1 and J is TRBJ2-2, with D tentatively TRBD2 (5 bases). Trimming pared 2 bases from V and 5 bases from J, leaving 12 bases between. Germline V gives CDR1 MGHDK, CDR2 SYGVNS. This CDR3 has 15 amino acids. For the CDR3, the DNA is TGTGCCAGCAGTGAACCGGGGAGTTCAACCGGGGAGCTGTTTTTT. Translated: CASSEPGSSTGELFF. Full variable domain (missing parts from reference TRBV25-1 and TRBJ2-2): EADIYQTPRYLVIGTGKKITLECSQTMGHDKMYWYQQDPGMELHLIHYSYGVNSTEKGDLSSESTVSRIRTEHFPLTLESARPSHTSQYLCASSEPGSSTGELFFGEGSRLTVL.

The chain recombines TRBV6-1 with TRBJ2-1; no clear D. CDR1 and CDR2 from the germline V gene are MNHNS and SASEGT. The CDR3 is 13 residues long. V lost 7 bases, J lost 4 bases, and 11 bases lay in between. The CDR3 region is CASKRKAYNEQFF. CDR3 DNA: TGTGCCAGCAAGAGGAAGGCATACAATGAGCAGTTCTTC.

The rearrangement links TRBV14 to TRBJ2-3, with 7 bases fitting TRBD2. V shed 6 bases and J 0 bases; nucleotides not matched to a gene: 3. This CDR3 region has 14 residues. Looked up from germline, CDR1 is SGHDN and CDR2 is FVKESK. The DNA of the CDR3 is TGTGCCAGCAGGGCTAGCGGAAGCACAGATACGCAGTATTTT. Its protein product is CASRASGSTDTQYF.

This clone was recorded a few times. The chain joins TRBV7-9 to TRBJ2-2, with 8 positions matching TRBD2. V lost 5 bases, J lost 4 bases, and 9 bases stayed unmatched. The CDR3 is 16 residues long. Looked up from germline, CDR1 is SEHNR and CDR2 is FQNEAQ (reference sequence). CDR3 protein: CASSPTGAGVTGELFF. CDR3 coding DNA: TGTGCCAGCAGCCCCACGGGAGCGGGAGTCACCGGGGAGCTGTTTTTT.

V gene TRBV19 combines with J gene TRBJ2-6; tentatively, D is TRBD2 (5 bases). Germline values: CDR1 LNHDA, CDR2 SQIVND (reference sequence). This CDR3 region has 17 residues. Trimming cost V 4 bases and J 2 bases, with 15 bases left between them. The CDR3 DNA sequence: TGTGCCAGTAGTAACGGTGGAGGTGGAACTGGGGCCAACGTCCTGACTTTC. It yields the protein CASSNGGGGTGANVLTF.

This clone was found once. The V call is TRBV4-2, the J call TRBJ2-5; D remains unclear. Germline V gene data show CDR1 as LGHNA and CDR2 as YNFKEQ. Trimming removed 1 base from V and 4 bases from J, with 7 bases in between. This CDR3 comprises 13 residues. CDR3 protein: CASSQAPGETQYF. CDR3 nucleotide sequence: TGTGCCAGCAGCCAAGCGCCGGGAGAGACCCAGTACTTC.

This chain uses TRBV7-9 with TRBJ2-7; 10 bases match TRBD2. The CDR3 is made up of 16 amino acids. Germline CDR1 SEHNR, CDR2 FQNEAQ (reference sequence). J lost 7 bases, V lost 6 bases, and 15 bases had no gene match. The CDR3 nucleotides are TGTGCCAGCAGTATCCTAGCGGGAGCTCCTCTAACGGAGCAGTACTTC. Amino acid sequence: CASSILAGAPLTEQYF. Looking up the rest from reference TRBV7-9 and TRBJ2-7 gives the full variable domain: DTGVSQNPRHKITKRGQNVTFRCDPISEHNRLYWYRQTLGQGPEFLTYFQNEAQLEKSRLLSDRFSAERPKGSFSTLEIQRTEQGDSAMYLCASSILAGAPLTEQYFGPGTRLTVT.

This chain links TRBV27 with TRBJ1-2, with 7 nucleotides matching TRBD1. This CDR3 region has 14 residues. Germline V CDR1 and CDR2: MNHEY, SMNVEV (reference sequence). V lost 3 bases, J lost 4 bases, and 5 bases stayed unmatched. The CDR3 DNA sequence: TGTGCCAGCAGTTTCCTACAGGGGATCTATGGCTACACCTTC. Amino acids: CASSFLQGIYGYTF.

This sequence joins TRBV20-1 and TRBJ2-3; D ambiguous. Germline assignment: CDR1 DFQATT and CDR2 SNEGSKA (reference sequence). CDR3 length: 13 residues. Trimming cost V 3 bases and J 1 base, with 8 bases left between them. CDR3 residues: CSASVLGTDTQYF. CDR3 bases: TGCAGTGCTAGTGTTTTAGGCACAGATACGCAGTATTTT.

The chain joins TRBV2 to TRBJ1-4; D gene ambiguous. This CDR3 has 14 residues. The germline CDR1 and CDR2 sequences are SNHLY and FYNNEI. Trimming took off 8 bases at V and 2 bases at J, with 12 bases between the two ends. The CDR3 here is CASGLMGTNEKLFF. The CDR3 nucleotides read TGTGCCAGCGGACTTATGGGGACTAATGAAAAACTGTTTTTT.

The chain is built from TRBV6-2 or TRBV6-3 and TRBJ2-1; TRBD2 aligns across 9 bases. This CDR3 comprises 18 residues. V lost 3 bases, J lost 7 bases, and 16 bases stayed unmatched. Per the germline V gene, CDR1 is MNHEY and CDR2 is SVGEGT. The CDR3 DNA reads as TGTGCCAGCAGTTATCTGGGGGCGACTAGCGGAGGGGCGAATGAGCAGTTCTTC. Its translation is CASSYLGATSGGANEQFF.

The genes are TRBV3-1 (or the pseudogene TRBV3-2) and TRBJ2-1, with D perhaps TRBD1 (6 bases). Germline loops: CDR1 LGHDT, CDR2 YNNKEL (reference sequence). V was cut by 1 base and J by 0 bases, with 7 bases left in between. The CDR3 is 15 residues long. The CDR3 sequence: CASSQAGDSYNEQFF. The DNA of the CDR3 is TGTGCCAGCAGCCAAGCAGGGGACTCCTACAATGAGCAGTTCTTC.

V gene TRBV3-1 (or the pseudogene TRBV3-2) combines with J gene TRBJ2-5, with unresolved D. This CDR3 spans 14 amino acids. Germline V gene sequence: CDR1 LGHDT, CDR2 YNNKEL (reference sequence). V lost 2 bases to trimming and J lost 5 bases, with 12 bases between them. CDR3 DNA: TGTGCCAGCAGCCAACTCCGGAGTCGGGAGACCCAGTACTTC. This gives the protein CASSQLRSRETQYF.

The table lists this clone with a few counts. The chain uses TRBV5-6 and TRBJ2-7; D remains unclear. V lost 4 bases to trimming and J lost 0 bases, with 14 bases between them. Germline CDR1 is SGHDT and CDR2 is YYEEEE. CDR3 length equals 15 residues. The CDR3 DNA follows: TGTGCCAGCAGCGTTGAGCCACAGAGCTCCTACGAGCAGTACTTC. Translation gives CASSVEPQSSYEQYF.

The rearrangement uses TRBV9 and TRBJ2-1; maybe TRBD2 (6 bases). Germline V gene sequence: CDR1 SGDLS, CDR2 YYNGEE. The V gene lost 0 bases and the J gene lost 8 bases, with 18 bases spanning the gap. The CDR3 totals 16 residues. CDR3 protein: CASSVATGGSGDEQFF. The CDR3 DNA is TGTGCCAGCAGCGTAGCTACGGGTGGGTCGGGGGATGAGCAGTTCTTC.

This rearrangement joins TRBV30 to TRBJ2-7; 7 bases line up with TRBD1. The CDR3 covers 15 residues. Germline lookup yields CDR1 GTSNPN and CDR2 SVGIG (reference sequence). Trimming took 2 bases from V and 3 from J; bases not matched to a gene: 10. The CDR3, as DNA: TGTGCCTGGAGTCCCTCCGGGACAGCGATCTACGAGCAGTACTTC. This translates into CAWSPSGTAIYEQYF.

This chain uses TRBV11-1 with TRBJ2-1; D is possibly TRBD2 (6 bases). The CDR3 sequence is 12 residues long. V gave up 6 bases and J gave up 6 bases, with 9 bases separating them. Germline CDR1 is SGHAT and CDR2 is FQDESV (reference sequence). The CDR3 DNA reads as TGTGCCAGCAGTCGCGGGACCAATGAGCAGTTCTTC. It yields the protein CASSRGTNEQFF.

The chain employs TRBV27 and TRBJ2-2; D possibly corresponds to TRBD2 (6 bases). Per the germline V gene, CDR1 is MNHEY and CDR2 is SMNVEV (reference sequence). Trimming took 6 bases from V and 5 from J, leaving 22 bases between them. CDR3 length: 17 residues. The CDR3 DNA follows: TGTGCCAGCAGATCCCTGACAGTCAGGGCGGGGACCGGGGAGCTGTTTTTT. Its protein product is CASRSLTVRAGTGELFF.

The chain carries TRBV1 and TRBJ2-2; the D call in the table, TRBD2, was not verified against the DNA. TRBV1 is a recognized pseudogene. CDR3 length: 17 residues. CDR3 in amino acids: CTSSPRVDGRDTGELFF. The CDR3 nucleotides read TGCACCAGCAGCCCTAGGGTTGACGGGAGGGACACCGGGGAGCTGTTTTTT.

This clone is a singleton in its sample. The chain recombines TRBV7-9 with TRBJ1-5; 8 positions agree with TRBD1. The CDR3 contains 14 residues. V shed 8 bases and J 5 bases; nucleotides not matched to a gene: 8. Germline CDR1 SEHNR, CDR2 FQNEAQ (reference sequence). The CDR3 DNA is TGTGCCAGCGGACCCGGACAGGGAGATCAGCCCCAGCATTTT. Translation gives CASGPGQGDQPQHF.

This chain connects TRBV11-1 to TRBJ1-4; D unresolved. The length of the CDR3 is 15 residues. CDR1 and CDR2 (germline): SGHAT, FQDESV (reference sequence). V shed 8 bases and J shed 0 bases, with 13 bases lying between them. CDR3 region: CASSLAASTNEKLFF. CDR3 DNA sequence: TGTGCCAGCTCACTTGCGGCCTCAACTAATGAAAAACTGTTTTTT.

The gene calls are TRBV7-2 and TRBJ1-5, with 7 nucleotides matching TRBD1. The ends lost 5 bases at V and 4 bases at J; junction bases unmatched: 2. The CDR3 runs 13 residues. Germline loops: CDR1 SGHTA, CDR2 FQGNSA. The chain's CDR3 is CASSLDRNQPQHF. The CDR3 DNA reads as TGTGCCAGCAGCCTGGACAGGAATCAGCCCCAGCATTTT.

This clone showed up just once. The genes are TRBV18 and TRBJ1-5; D call uncertain. The V end lost 2 bases, the J end lost 4 bases, and 15 bases lay between the germline ends. The CDR3 spans 16 residues. CDR1 is KGHSH, CDR2 LQKENI, per germline. The CDR3 coding sequence is TGTGCCAGCTCACCAATTCCCCCTACCTCTAATCAGCCCCAGCATTTT. Protein product: CASSPIPPTSNQPQHF.

The chain joins TRBV19 to TRBJ1-5; 9 nucleotides agree with TRBD1. Germline loops: CDR1 LNHDA, CDR2 SQIVND (reference sequence). The CDR3 is made up of 18 amino acids. With V trimmed by 3 bases and J by 2 bases, 11 bases remained unmatched. The CDR3, as DNA: TGTGCCAGTAGTATCGGGTTAACAGGGGGCATCCGCAATCAGCCCCAGCATTTT. It codes for CASSIGLTGGIRNQPQHF.